Each of the 3 T cell receptor beta chains below was sequenced from the same sample in a study of OX40 agonist ivuxolimab in advanced cancers. TCRdb's copy holds only in-frame clones and misses some; the assay was immunoSEQ multiplex PCR. The sample carries 100,000 or so clones, 70% to 90% recorded once. Source: CD4+ or CD8+ T cells sorted from blood, taken in a trial of the OX40 agonist ivuxolimab. The receptors stem from an adult with an advanced solid tumor such as melanoma, head and neck, liver or kidney cancer.

V is TRBV30 and J is TRBJ1-2, with 7 bases aligning to TRBD1. The trim removed 2 bases at V and 5 bases at J, leaving 5 bases unmatched. The CDR3 is 13 residues long. Per germline, CDR1 GTSNPN and CDR2 SVGIG (reference sequence). This CDR3 is CAWSRDSMYGYTF. The CDR3 DNA reads TGTGCCTGGAGTCGGGACAGTATGTATGGCTACACCTTC.

This clone was seen a single time. The chain has TRBV10-1 and TRBJ2-4; unclear D gene. Germline V gene lookup returns CDR1 WNHNN and CDR2 SYGVQD (reference sequence). The CDR3 spans 15 residues. With 6 bases removed from V and 0 bases from J, the gap between germline ends came to 12 bases. For the CDR3, the DNA is TGCGCCAGCAGAGTACAGAGACTAGCCAAAAACATTCAGTACTTC. Its protein product is CASRVQRLAKNIQYF.

The chain couples TRBV19 to TRBJ1-2; maybe TRBD1 (5 bases). V was trimmed by 5 bases and J by 4 bases, leaving 11 bases between them. The CDR3 sequence is 13 residues long. Germline V gene sequence: CDR1 LNHDA, CDR2 SQIVND (reference sequence). The CDR3 DNA reads TGTGCCAGTAGTCTCCAGGGTCTCTATGGCTACACCTTC. Its protein product is CASSLQGLYGYTF. The full variable domain, rest sourced from reference TRBV19 and TRBJ1-2, is DGGITQSPKYLFRKEGQNVTLSCEQNLNHDAMYWYRQDPGQGLRLIYYSQIVNDFQKGDIAEGYSVSREKKESFPLTVTSAQKNPTAFYLCASSLQGLYGYTFGSGTRLTVV.